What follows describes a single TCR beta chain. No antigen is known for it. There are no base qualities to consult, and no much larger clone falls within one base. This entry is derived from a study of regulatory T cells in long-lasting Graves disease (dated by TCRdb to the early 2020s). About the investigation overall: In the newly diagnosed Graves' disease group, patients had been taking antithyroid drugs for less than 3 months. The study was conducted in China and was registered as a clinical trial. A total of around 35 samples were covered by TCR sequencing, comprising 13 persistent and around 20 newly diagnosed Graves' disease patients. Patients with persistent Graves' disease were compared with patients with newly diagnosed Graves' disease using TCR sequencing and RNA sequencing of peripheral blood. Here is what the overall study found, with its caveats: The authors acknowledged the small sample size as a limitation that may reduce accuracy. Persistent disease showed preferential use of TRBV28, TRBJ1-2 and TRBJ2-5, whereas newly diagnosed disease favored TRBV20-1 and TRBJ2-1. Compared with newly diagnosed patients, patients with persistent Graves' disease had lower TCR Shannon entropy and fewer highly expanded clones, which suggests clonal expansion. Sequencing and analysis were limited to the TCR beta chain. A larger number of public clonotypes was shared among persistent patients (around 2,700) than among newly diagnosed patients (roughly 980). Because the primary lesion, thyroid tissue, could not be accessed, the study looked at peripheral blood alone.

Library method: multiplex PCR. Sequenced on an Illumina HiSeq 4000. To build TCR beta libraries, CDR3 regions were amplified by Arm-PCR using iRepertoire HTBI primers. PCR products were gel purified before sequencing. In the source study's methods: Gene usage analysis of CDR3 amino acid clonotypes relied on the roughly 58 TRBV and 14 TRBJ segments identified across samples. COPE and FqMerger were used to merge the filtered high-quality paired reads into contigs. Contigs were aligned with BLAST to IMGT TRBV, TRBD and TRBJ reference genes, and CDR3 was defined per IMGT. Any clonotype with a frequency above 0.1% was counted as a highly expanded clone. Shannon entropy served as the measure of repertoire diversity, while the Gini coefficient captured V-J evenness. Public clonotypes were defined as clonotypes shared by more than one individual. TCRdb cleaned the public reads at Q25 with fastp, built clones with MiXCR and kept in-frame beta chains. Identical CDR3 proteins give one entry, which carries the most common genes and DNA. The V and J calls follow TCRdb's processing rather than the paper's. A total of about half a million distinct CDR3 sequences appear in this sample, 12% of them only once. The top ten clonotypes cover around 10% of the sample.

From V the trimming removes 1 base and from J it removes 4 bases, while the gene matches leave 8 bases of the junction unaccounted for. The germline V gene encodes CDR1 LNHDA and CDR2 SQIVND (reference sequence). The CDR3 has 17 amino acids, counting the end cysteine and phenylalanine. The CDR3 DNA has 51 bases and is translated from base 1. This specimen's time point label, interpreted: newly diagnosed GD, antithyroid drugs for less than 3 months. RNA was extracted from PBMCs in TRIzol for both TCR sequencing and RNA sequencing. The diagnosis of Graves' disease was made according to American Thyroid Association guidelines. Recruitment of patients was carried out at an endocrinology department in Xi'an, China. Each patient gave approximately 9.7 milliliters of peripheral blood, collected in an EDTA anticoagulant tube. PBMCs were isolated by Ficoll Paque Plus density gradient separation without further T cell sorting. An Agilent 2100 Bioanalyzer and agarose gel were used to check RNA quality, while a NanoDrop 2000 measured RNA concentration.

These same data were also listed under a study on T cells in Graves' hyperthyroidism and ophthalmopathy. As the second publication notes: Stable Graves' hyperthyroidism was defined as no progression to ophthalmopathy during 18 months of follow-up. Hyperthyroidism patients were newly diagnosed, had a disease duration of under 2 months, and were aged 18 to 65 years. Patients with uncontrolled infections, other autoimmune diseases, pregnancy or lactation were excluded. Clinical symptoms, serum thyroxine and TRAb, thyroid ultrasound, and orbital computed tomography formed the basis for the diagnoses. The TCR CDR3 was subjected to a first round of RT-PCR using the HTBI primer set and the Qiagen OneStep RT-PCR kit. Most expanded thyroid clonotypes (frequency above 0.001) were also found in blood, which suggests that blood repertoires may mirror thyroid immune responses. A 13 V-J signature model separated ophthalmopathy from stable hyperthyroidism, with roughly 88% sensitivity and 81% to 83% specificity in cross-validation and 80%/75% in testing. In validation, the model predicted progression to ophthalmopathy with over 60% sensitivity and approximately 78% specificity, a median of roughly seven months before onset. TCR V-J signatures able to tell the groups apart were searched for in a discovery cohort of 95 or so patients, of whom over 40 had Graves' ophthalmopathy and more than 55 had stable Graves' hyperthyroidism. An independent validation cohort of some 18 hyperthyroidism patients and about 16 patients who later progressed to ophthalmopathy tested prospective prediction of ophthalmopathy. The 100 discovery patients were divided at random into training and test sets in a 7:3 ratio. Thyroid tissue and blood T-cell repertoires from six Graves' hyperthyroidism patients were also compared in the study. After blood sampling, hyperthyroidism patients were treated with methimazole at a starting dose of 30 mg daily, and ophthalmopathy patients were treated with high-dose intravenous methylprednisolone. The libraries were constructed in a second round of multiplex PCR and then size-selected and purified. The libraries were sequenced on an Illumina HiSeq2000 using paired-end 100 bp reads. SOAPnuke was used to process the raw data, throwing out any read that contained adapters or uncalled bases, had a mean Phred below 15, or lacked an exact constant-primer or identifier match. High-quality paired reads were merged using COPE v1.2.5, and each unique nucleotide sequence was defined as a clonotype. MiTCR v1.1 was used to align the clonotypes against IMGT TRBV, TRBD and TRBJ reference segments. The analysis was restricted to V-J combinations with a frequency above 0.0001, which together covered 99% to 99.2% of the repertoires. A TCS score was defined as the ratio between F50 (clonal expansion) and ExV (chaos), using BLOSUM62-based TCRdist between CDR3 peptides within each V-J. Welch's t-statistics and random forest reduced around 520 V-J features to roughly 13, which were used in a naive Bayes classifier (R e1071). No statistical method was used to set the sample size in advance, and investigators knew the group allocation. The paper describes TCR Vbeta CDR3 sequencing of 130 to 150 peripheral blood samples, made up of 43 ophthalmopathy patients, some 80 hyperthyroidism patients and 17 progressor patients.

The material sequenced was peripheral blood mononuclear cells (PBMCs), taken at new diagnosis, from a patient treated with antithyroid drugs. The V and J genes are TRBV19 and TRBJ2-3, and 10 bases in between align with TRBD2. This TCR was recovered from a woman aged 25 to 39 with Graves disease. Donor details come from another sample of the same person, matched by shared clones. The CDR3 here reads CASSIGWLAGAPDTQYF. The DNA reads TGTGCCAGTAGTATAGGGTGGCTAGCGGGAGCCCCAGATACGCAGTATTTT.